The sequence of this T cell receptor beta chain was determined in a study of identical twins. With 3 bases clipped from V and 0 bases from J, the junction kept 12 bases outside the gene matches. This CDR3 has 17 amino acids. CDR1 is DFQATT and CDR2 is SNEGSKA in the germline V gene (reference sequence). Study findings and constraints: Weaker excess twin sharing was observed in beta out-of-frame sequences. With abundant cord blood beta clonotypes, insertions were fewer; memory repertoires showed no such pattern.

This clonotype has a count of ten or more. The antigen remains undetermined. Each CDR3 protein is one row after TCRdb ran MiXCR on the 5' RACE reads. Here the sample spans about 470,000 distinct CDR3 sequences, roughly 24% being singletons. This sample also appeared in a second study, on T cells expressing NK-cell markers. That paper notes: HCMV seropositivity marked most of the eight sequenced donors; one was seronegative. Dominant NKG2C+ clonotype frequencies of about 1.0-8% of CD8+ T cells were measured in five or six donors.

The receptor comes from a young woman in good health. The chain has TRBV20-1 and TRBJ1-1; 8 bases map to TRBD1. The material sequenced was CD4+ T cells sorted from blood. The CDR3 bases are TGCAGTGCTAGGGCTCGGGACAGGTACTATGTGAACACTGAAGCTTTCTTT. It specifies CSARARDRYYVNTEAFF.